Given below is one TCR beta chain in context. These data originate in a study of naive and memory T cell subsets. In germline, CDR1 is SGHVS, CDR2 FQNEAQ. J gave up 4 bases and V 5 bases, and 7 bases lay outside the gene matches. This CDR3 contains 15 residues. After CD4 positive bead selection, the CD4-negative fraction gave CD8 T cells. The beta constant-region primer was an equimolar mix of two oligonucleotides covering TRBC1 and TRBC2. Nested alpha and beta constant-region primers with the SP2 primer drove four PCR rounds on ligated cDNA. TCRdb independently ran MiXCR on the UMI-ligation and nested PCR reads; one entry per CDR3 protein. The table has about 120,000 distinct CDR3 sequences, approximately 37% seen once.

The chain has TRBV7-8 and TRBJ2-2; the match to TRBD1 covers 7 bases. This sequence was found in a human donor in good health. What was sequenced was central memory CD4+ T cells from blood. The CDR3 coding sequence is TGTGCCAGCAGCAGAACAGGGGTCGGCACCGGGGAGCTGTTTTTT. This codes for CASSRTGVGTGELFF.